The T cell receptor (beta chain) under discussion was sequenced for a study of blood T cell repertoires in COVID-19. Seattle-derived patients entered the study during active infection and were followed longitudinally. In the original workflow: Using reference gene primer amplification, nucleated cell counts were estimated. Generated by immunoSEQ multiplex PCR, the TCRdb table keeps only in-frame clones and is missing some. That table supplies the V and J calls and clone size; D and trimming were determined from the DNA. Among roughly 290,000 clones listed, 70% to 90% were seen once. The V and J ends lost 10 bases and 0 bases, in that order; junction bases with no gene match: 9. Germline V lookup: CDR1 ENHRY, CDR2 SYGVKD. The CDR3 totals 17 residues.

The chain has TRBV10-3 and TRBJ2-2, with 12 bases matching TRBD2. Sequencing was done on a sample of peripheral blood. This sequence originates from a human donor with COVID-19, enrolled during active disease. The donor label of this sample is uncertain. The CDR3 DNA sequence: TGTGCCACCTCGACTAGCGGGGGACCTTCGAACACCGGGGAGCTGTTTTTT. Its protein product is CATSTSGGPSNTGELFF.